The 2 T cell receptor beta chains below were found in one sample sequenced in a study of blood T cell repertoires in COVID-19. The table came from immunoSEQ multiplex PCR; TCRdb's copy has only in-frame clones and leaves some out. The sample consists of 160,000 or so clones, roughly nine tenths of them appearing once. The specimen sequenced was peripheral blood. The receptors originated from a woman in her 70s with acute or convalescent COVID-19.

V usage is TRBV19 and J usage is TRBJ1-1; D is undetermined. Germline V gene lookup returns CDR1 LNHDA and CDR2 SQIVND (reference sequence). V lost 3 bases and J lost 4, with 15 bases in between. This CDR3 has 15 amino acids. The CDR3 here is CASSIPRVRRTEAFF. CDR3 DNA sequence: TGTGCCAGTAGTATTCCTCGGGTCAGACGCACTGAAGCTTTCTTT.

This chain links TRBV4-1 with TRBJ1-2, with 9 bases identical to TRBD1. The CDR3 has 15 residues. Germline CDR1 reads MGHRA; CDR2 reads YSYEKL. J lost 4 bases, V lost 1 base, and 4 bases had no gene match. CDR3 DNA sequence: TGCGCCAGCAGCCAAGGTCGACAGGGGGGCTATGGCTACACCTTC. Protein sequence: CASSQGRQGGYGYTF.